This T cell receptor (beta chain) was obtained from a study of technical replicates of blood from four donors. The V and J ends lost 4 bases and 2 bases, in that order; junction bases with no gene match: 4. Per the germline V gene, CDR1 is SGHRS and CDR2 is YFSETQ. The CDR3 has 16 amino acids. Sequenced by immunoSEQ multiplex PCR; TCRdb stores in-frame clones only, minus some. Of roughly 100,000 clones in the sample, over 90% are singletons; the top ten hold 0.2% to 0.25%. The sequence was collected from a human donor in good health. The rearrangement joins TRBV5-1 to TRBJ1-6; 9 nucleotides match TRBD1. The material sequenced was T cells isolated from PBMCs. DNA of the CDR3: TGCGCCAGCAGCGGGACAGGGATCCCCTATAATTCACCCCTCCACTTT. Protein product: CASSGTGIPYNSPLHF.